This T cell receptor beta chain was recovered during a study of T cell clones after liver transplantation. CDR1 and CDR2 from the germline V gene are SQVTM and ANQGSEA. This CDR3 is 14 amino acids long. V was clipped by 4 bases and J by 3 bases, with 14 bases between them. The method was immunoSEQ multiplex PCR; TCRdb's version includes in-frame clones alone and lacks a portion of them. The data hold 85,000 to 110,000 clones, with about 86% observed a single time. This sequence was found in a human patient who received a liver transplant. Some T cells may arise from the graft donor. The chain joins TRBV29-1 to TRBJ2-3, with D tentatively TRBD1 or TRBD2 (5 bases each). This specimen consisted of CD4+ T cells from blood, obtained around 44 months after liver transplant. For the CDR3, the DNA is TGCAGCGTTGGGGCCGGGACCAGTACAGATACGCAGTATTTT. Translating it yields CSVGAGTSTDTQYF.